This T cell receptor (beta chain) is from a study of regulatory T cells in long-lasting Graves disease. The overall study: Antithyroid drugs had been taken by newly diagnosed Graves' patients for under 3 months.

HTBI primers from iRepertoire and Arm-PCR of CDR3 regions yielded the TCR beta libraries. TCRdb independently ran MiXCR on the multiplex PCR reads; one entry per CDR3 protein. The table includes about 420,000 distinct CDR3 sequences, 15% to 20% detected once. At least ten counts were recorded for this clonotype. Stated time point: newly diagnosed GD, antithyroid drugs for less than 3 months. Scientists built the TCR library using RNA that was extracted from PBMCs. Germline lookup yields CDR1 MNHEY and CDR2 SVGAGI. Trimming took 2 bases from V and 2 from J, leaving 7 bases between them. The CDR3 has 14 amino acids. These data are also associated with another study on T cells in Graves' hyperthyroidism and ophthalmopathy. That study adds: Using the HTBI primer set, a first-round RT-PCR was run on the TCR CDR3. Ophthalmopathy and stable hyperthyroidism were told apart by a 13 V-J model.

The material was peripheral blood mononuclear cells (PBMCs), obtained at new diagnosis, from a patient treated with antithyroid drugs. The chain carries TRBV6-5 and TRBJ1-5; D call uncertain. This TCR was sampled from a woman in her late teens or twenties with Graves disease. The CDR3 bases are TGTGCCAGCAGTTACCAGCTCGGCAATCAGCCCCAGCATTTT. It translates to CASSYQLGNQPQHF.